What follows is one TCR beta chain and its context. Its antigen is not known. Germline V gene sequence: CDR1 KGHSH, CDR2 LQKENI. V was shortened by 3 bases and J by 4 bases, with 15 bases between the two germline ends. This CDR3 region has 15 residues. Sequencing was performed with immunoSEQ multiplex PCR; in TCRdb, only in-frame clones are kept and a portion is missing. The sample has approximately 89,000 clones, about 88% seen once; the top ten hold less than 3.5%. The data were obtained in a study of T cell responses to AZD1222 COVID-19 vaccine. Study results and caveats: A mostly white British donor set with more females was recruited, and clonal diversity was possibly underestimated.

The source is an adult in good health. Sequencing used peripheral blood, obtained on day 0 of AZD1222 vaccination. The chain couples TRBV18 to TRBJ1-1; possibly TRBD1 for D (5 bases). CDR3: CASSPEGAYITEAFF. The CDR3 DNA is TGTGCCAGCTCACCTGAAGGGGCCTATATCACTGAAGCTTTCTTT.